A selection of T cell receptor beta chains follows, all from one sample in a study of radiotherapy plus CTLA-4 blockade in lung cancer. Only in-frame clones appear in the TCRdb table, and some are missing; sequencing was by immunoSEQ multiplex PCR. The sample has about 80,000 clones; about 84% are singletons. The material was peripheral blood, obtained from a patient treated with radiotherapy plus ipilimumab. These receptors were taken from a human donor with non-small cell lung cancer who had stable disease on radiotherapy plus ipilimumab. Each CDR3 is given with its conserved first and last residue. D genes are given only for firm matches. Only some rows state a clone size, as once, few, many or a class for expanded clones.

clone_size: .
v_call: TRBV29-1
cdr3_length: 18
j_call: TRBJ2-3
d_call: TRBD1
cdr3_aa: CSVEDKIQGAASTDTQYF
cdr3_nt: TGCAGCGTTGAAGATAAGATACAGGGGGCTGCAAGCACAGATACGCAGTATTTT

clone_size: .
v_call: TRBV11-3
cdr3_length: 14
j_call: TRBJ2-1
d_call: .
cdr3_aa: CASSPGSVNNEQFF
cdr3_nt: TGTGCCAGCAGCCCTGGGTCGGTAAACAATGAGCAGTTCTTC

clone_size: .
v_call: TRBV18
cdr3_length: 13
j_call: TRBJ2-7
d_call: .
cdr3_aa: CASSPVGGYEQYF
cdr3_nt: TGTGCCAGCTCACCTGTTGGGGGCTACGAGCAGTACTTC

clone_size: .
v_call: TRBV5-1
cdr3_length: 17
j_call: TRBJ2-3
d_call: .
cdr3_aa: CASSLSRGRTSTDTQYF
cdr3_nt: TGCGCCAGCAGCTTGTCGAGGGGTCGGACTAGCACAGATACGCAGTATTTT

clone_size: .
v_call: TRBV9
cdr3_length: 14
j_call: TRBJ2-2
d_call: .
cdr3_aa: CASSADSGAGELFF
cdr3_nt: TGTGCCAGCAGCGCAGATTCGGGGGCCGGGGAGCTGTTTTTT

clone_size: .
v_call: TRBV19
cdr3_length: 16
j_call: TRBJ2-7
d_call: TRBD1
cdr3_aa: CASTPRVGTATYEQYF
cdr3_nt: TGTGCCAGTACCCCCCGGGTCGGGACAGCGACCTACGAGCAGTACTTC

clone_size: .
v_call: TRBV7-3
cdr3_length: 13
j_call: TRBJ2-1
d_call: .
cdr3_aa: CASSLDLYNEQFF
cdr3_nt: TGTGCCAGCAGCTTAGACCTCTACAATGAGCAGTTCTTC

clone_size: .
v_call: TRBV2
cdr3_length: 16
j_call: TRBJ2-5
d_call: .
cdr3_aa: CASSYASARYQETQYF
cdr3_nt: TGTGCCAGCAGCTACGCTAGCGCAAGGTACCAAGAGACCCAGTACTTC

clone_size: .
v_call: TRBV13
cdr3_length: 16
j_call: TRBJ1-6
d_call: .
cdr3_aa: CASSLGLGGQGSPLHF
cdr3_nt: TGTGCCAGCAGCTTAGGCCTCGGGGGTCAGGGTTCACCCCTCCACTTT

clone_size: .
v_call: TRBV9
cdr3_length: 17
j_call: TRBJ2-3
d_call: TRBD2
cdr3_aa: CASSVFDLAGGTDTQYF
cdr3_nt: TGTGCCAGCAGCGTATTTGACTTAGCGGGAGGCACAGATACGCAGTATTTT

clone_size: .
v_call: TRBV6-1
cdr3_length: 17
j_call: TRBJ2-1
d_call: TRBD2
cdr3_aa: CASSEWLAGAPYNEQFF
cdr3_nt: TGTGCCAGCAGTGAATGGTTAGCGGGGGCACCGTACAATGAGCAGTTCTTC

clone_size: .
v_call: TRBV5-5
cdr3_length: 15
j_call: TRBJ1-1
d_call: .
cdr3_aa: CASRGGHGMNTEAFF
cdr3_nt: TGTGCCAGCAGAGGCGGTCATGGAATGAACACTGAAGCTTTCTTT

clone_size: .
v_call: TRBV29-1
cdr3_length: 12
j_call: TRBJ2-3
d_call: .
cdr3_aa: CSVEQGTDTQYF
cdr3_nt: TGCAGCGTTGAACAGGGCACAGATACGCAGTATTTT

clone_size: .
v_call: TRBV14
cdr3_length: 13
j_call: TRBJ2-2
d_call: .
cdr3_aa: CASSPVMAGELFF
cdr3_nt: TGTGCCAGCAGCCCCGTAATGGCCGGGGAGCTGTTTTTT

clone_size: .
v_call: TRBV6-5
cdr3_length: 13
j_call: TRBJ1-4
d_call: TRBD1
cdr3_aa: CASSYTGGGKLFF
cdr3_nt: TGTGCCAGCAGTTATACAGGGGGAGGAAAACTGTTTTTT

clone_size: few
v_call: TRBV11-1
cdr3_length: 15
j_call: TRBJ2-5
d_call: TRBD2
cdr3_aa: CASTGGSSGKETQYF
cdr3_nt: TGTGCCAGCACCGGCGGGTCTAGCGGGAAGGAGACCCAGTACTTC

clone_size: .
v_call: TRBV29-1
cdr3_length: 11
j_call: TRBJ2-5
d_call: .
cdr3_aa: CSVREYETQYF
cdr3_nt: TGCAGCGTTCGGGAATACGAGACCCAGTACTTC

clone_size: .
v_call: TRBV7-9
cdr3_length: 13
j_call: TRBJ2-2
d_call: .
cdr3_aa: CASRTDSTGELFF
cdr3_nt: TGTGCCAGCAGGACTGACAGCACCGGGGAGCTGTTTTTT

clone_size: .
v_call: TRBV15
cdr3_length: 18
j_call: TRBJ2-6
d_call: TRBD2
cdr3_aa: CATSQDTSGRIGANVLTF
cdr3_nt: TGTGCCACCTCCCAGGATACTAGCGGGAGAATCGGGGCCAACGTCCTGACTTTC

clone_size: .
v_call: TRBV2
cdr3_length: 15
j_call: TRBJ2-1
d_call: .
cdr3_aa: CASSEEGATGNEQFF
cdr3_nt: TGTGCCAGCAGTGAGGAGGGCGCGACCGGCAATGAGCAGTTCTTC

clone_size: .
v_call: TRBV5-1
cdr3_length: 12
j_call: TRBJ2-1
d_call: .
cdr3_aa: CASSLAAVEQFF
cdr3_nt: TGCGCCAGCAGCTTGGCCGCGGTTGAGCAGTTCTTC

clone_size: once
v_call: TRBV19
cdr3_length: 15
j_call: TRBJ1-1
d_call: .
cdr3_aa: CASCRDPFREAEAFF
cdr3_nt: TGTGCCAGTTGCCGGGACCCCTTCCGGGAAGCTGAAGCTTTCTTT

clone_size: .
v_call: TRBV19
cdr3_length: 12
j_call: TRBJ2-7
d_call: .
cdr3_aa: CASSGGGARQYF
cdr3_nt: TGTGCCAGTAGTGGCGGAGGGGCGAGGCAGTACTTC

clone_size: .
v_call: TRBV6-4
cdr3_length: 14
j_call: TRBJ2-1
d_call: .
cdr3_aa: CASRETGLHNEQFF
cdr3_nt: TGTGCCAGCAGGGAGACAGGCTTACACAATGAGCAGTTCTTC

clone_size: .
v_call: TRBV6-1
cdr3_length: 16
j_call: TRBJ1-5
d_call: TRBD1
cdr3_aa: CASSELGQGVNQPQHF
cdr3_nt: TGTGCCAGCAGTGAACTCGGACAGGGGGTGAATCAGCCCCAGCATTTT

clone_size: .
v_call: TRBV2
cdr3_length: 14
j_call: TRBJ2-3
d_call: .
cdr3_aa: CASSEITITDTQYF
cdr3_nt: TGTGCCAGCAGTGAAATCACGATCACAGATACGCAGTATTTT

clone_size: .
v_call: TRBV27
cdr3_length: 14
j_call: TRBJ1-2
d_call: .
cdr3_aa: CASSPAGGAIGYTF
cdr3_nt: TGTGCCAGCAGTCCCGCGGGGGGGGCTATAGGCTACACCTTC

clone_size: .
v_call: TRBV19
cdr3_length: 16
j_call: TRBJ2-2
d_call: .
cdr3_aa: CASRILPGTETGELFF
cdr3_nt: TGTGCCAGTAGAATTCTGCCCGGGACCGAGACAGGGGAGCTGTTTTTT

clone_size: .
v_call: TRBV27
cdr3_length: 14
j_call: TRBJ1-2
d_call: .
cdr3_aa: CASKSGGPNYGYTF
cdr3_nt: TGTGCCAGCAAATCGGGCGGGCCTAACTATGGCTACACCTTC

clone_size: .
v_call: TRBV9
cdr3_length: 16
j_call: TRBJ2-2
d_call: TRBD1
cdr3_aa: CASSASPTGPTGELFF
cdr3_nt: TGTGCCAGCAGCGCCTCACCGACAGGGCCCACCGGGGAGCTGTTTTTT

clone_size: .
v_call: TRBV9
cdr3_length: 16
j_call: TRBJ2-3
d_call: .
cdr3_aa: CASSVEASASTDTQYF
cdr3_nt: TGTGCCAGCAGCGTAGAGGCTAGCGCGAGCACAGATACGCAGTATTTT

clone_size: few
v_call: TRBV19
cdr3_length: 14
j_call: TRBJ1-2
d_call: TRBD1
cdr3_aa: CASSLPTGGYGYTF
cdr3_nt: TGTGCCAGTAGTCTGCCGACAGGGGGCTATGGCTACACCTTC

clone_size: .
v_call: TRBV15
cdr3_length: 16
j_call: TRBJ1-4
d_call: .
cdr3_aa: CATSRGDLSTNEKLFF
cdr3_nt: TGTGCCACCAGCAGAGGGGACCTTTCAACTAATGAAAAACTGTTTTTT

clone_size: .
v_call: TRBV30
cdr3_length: 12
j_call: TRBJ1-5
d_call: .
cdr3_aa: CAWSNSNQPQHF
cdr3_nt: TGTGCCTGGAGCAATAGCAATCAGCCCCAGCATTTT

clone_size: once
v_call: TRBV7-9
cdr3_length: 12
j_call: TRBJ2-1
d_call: .
cdr3_aa: CASSFGNNEQFF
cdr3_nt: TGTGCCAGCAGCTTCGGAAACAATGAGCAGTTCTTC

clone_size: .
v_call: TRBV7-9
cdr3_length: 12
j_call: TRBJ1-4
d_call: .
cdr3_aa: CASSRTNEKLFF
cdr3_nt: TGTGCCAGCAGCAGGACTAATGAAAAACTGTTTTTT

clone_size: once
v_call: TRBV2
cdr3_length: 14
j_call: TRBJ2-2
d_call: .
cdr3_aa: CASTLNLGSGELFF
cdr3_nt: TGTGCCAGCACCCTAAACTTGGGTTCCGGGGAGCTGTTTTTT

clone_size: once
v_call: TRBV27
cdr3_length: 18
j_call: TRBJ2-6
d_call: .
cdr3_aa: CASSAGLGGPPGANVLTF
cdr3_nt: TGTGCCAGCAGTGCCGGACTAGGGGGTCCCCCTGGGGCCAACGTCCTGACTTTC

clone_size: .
v_call: TRBV7-2
cdr3_length: 16
j_call: TRBJ1-2
d_call: TRBD1
cdr3_aa: CASSFSGTGEVKGYTF
cdr3_nt: TGTGCCAGCAGCTTCTCCGGGACAGGGGAAGTGAAGGGCTACACCTTC

clone_size: once
v_call: TRBV7-3
cdr3_length: 16
j_call: TRBJ1-1
d_call: TRBD1
cdr3_aa: CASSSGPGTGGTEAFF
cdr3_nt: TGTGCCAGCAGCTCCGGTCCCGGGACAGGGGGCACTGAAGCTTTCTTT

clone_size: few
v_call: TRBV9
cdr3_length: 14
j_call: TRBJ2-5
d_call: .
cdr3_aa: CASSVGTGQETQYF
cdr3_nt: TGTGCCAGCAGCGTAGGTACAGGCCAAGAGACCCAGTACTTC

clone_size: .
v_call: TRBV6-4
cdr3_length: 15
j_call: TRBJ2-1
d_call: TRBD2
cdr3_aa: CASSSGTSGSDEQFF
cdr3_nt: TGTGCCAGCAGTTCCGGGACTAGCGGATCGGATGAGCAGTTCTTC

clone_size: .
v_call: TRBV28
cdr3_length: 20
j_call: TRBJ2-6
d_call: TRBD2
cdr3_aa: CASSLRILAGPVGGANVLTF
cdr3_nt: TGTGCCAGCAGTTTACGAATACTAGCGGGACCAGTTGGTGGGGCCAACGTCCTGACTTTC

clone_size: .
v_call: TRBV9
cdr3_length: 15
j_call: TRBJ1-1
d_call: .
cdr3_aa: CASSADGGQDTEAFF
cdr3_nt: TGTGCCAGCAGCGCCGACGGGGGGCAGGACACTGAAGCTTTCTTT

clone_size: .
v_call: TRBV7-2
cdr3_length: 15
j_call: TRBJ2-1
d_call: TRBD1
cdr3_aa: CASSLTGNSYNEQFF
cdr3_nt: TGTGCCAGCAGCTTGACAGGGAACTCCTACAATGAGCAGTTCTTC

clone_size: few
v_call: TRBV30
cdr3_length: 15
j_call: TRBJ1-6
d_call: .
cdr3_aa: CAWRRLQGDNSPLHF
cdr3_nt: TGTGCCTGGAGGAGACTACAGGGTGACAATTCACCCCTCCACTTT

clone_size: .
v_call: TRBV7-8
cdr3_length: 15
j_call: TRBJ2-4
d_call: TRBD1
cdr3_aa: CASSLDRDSKNIQYF
cdr3_nt: TGTGCCAGCAGCCTAGACCGGGACAGCAAAAACATTCAGTACTTC

clone_size: few
v_call: TRBV11-2
cdr3_length: 13
j_call: TRBJ1-4
d_call: .
cdr3_aa: CASAREWGGKLFF
cdr3_nt: TGTGCCAGCGCACGAGAGTGGGGGGGAAAACTGTTTTTT

clone_size: once
v_call: TRBV18
cdr3_length: 15
j_call: TRBJ1-5
d_call: .
cdr3_aa: CASSLDSYSNQPQHF
cdr3_nt: TGTGCCAGCTCACTGGACAGCTATAGCAATCAGCCCCAGCATTTT

clone_size: .
v_call: TRBV2
cdr3_length: 16
j_call: TRBJ2-2
d_call: .
cdr3_aa: CASSIRRVQNTGELFF
cdr3_nt: TGTGCCAGCAGCATCCGCAGGGTACAGAACACCGGGGAGCTGTTTTTT

clone_size: .
v_call: TRBV13
cdr3_length: 20
j_call: TRBJ2-2
d_call: TRBD2
cdr3_aa: CASSLGLVLAGATNTGELFF
cdr3_nt: TGTGCCAGCAGCTTAGGCCTTGTACTAGCGGGGGCCACAAACACCGGGGAGCTGTTTTTT

clone_size: .
v_call: TRBV4-1
cdr3_length: 17
j_call: TRBJ1-5
d_call: .
cdr3_aa: CASSQDFTWSNNQPQHF
cdr3_nt: TGCGCCAGCAGCCAAGATTTCACCTGGTCCAACAATCAGCCCCAGCATTTT

clone_size: once
v_call: TRBV9
cdr3_length: 16
j_call: TRBJ2-3
d_call: TRBD2
cdr3_aa: CASSVEGGGAGDTQYF
cdr3_nt: TGTGCCAGCAGCGTAGAGGGCGGGGGGGCCGGAGATACGCAGTATTTT